Listed below are T cell receptor beta chains from one sample, sequenced in a study of T cell repertoires in cytomegalovirus infection. One entry per CDR3 protein, called by TCRdb with MiXCR from the reads. The repertoire has 200,000 or so distinct CDR3 sequences, 28% of them found once; the top ten carry approximately 31%. Specimen: PBMCs. These receptors originate from a human donor in good health (CMV status not recorded). Some clones in this sample may be carry-over from other donors' samples. Each CDR3 is given with its conserved first and last residue. A D gene is named only where the DNA matches it firmly. Size is omitted from some rows. Given values are once, few, many or a class for expanded clones.

d_call	j_call	clone_size	v_call	cdr3_aa	cdr3_nt
NA	TRBJ1-5	many	TRBV7-2	CASSLQGLNQPQHF	TGTGCCAGCAGCCTACAGGGATTGAATCAGCCCCAGCATTTT
TRBD2	TRBJ2-1	many	TRBV7-2	CASSLPSGGEQFF	TGTGCCAGCAGCTTACCTAGCGGAGGTGAGCAGTTCTTC
NA	TRBJ2-5	NA	TRBV7-6	CASSKDSQETQYF	TGTGCTAGCAGTAAGGACAGCCAAGAGACCCAGTACTTC
NA	TRBJ2-7	once	TRBV20-1	CSAGRDGTNYEQYF	TGCAGTGCTGGACGGGACGGAACTAACTACGAGCAGTACTTC
NA	TRBJ2-7	many	TRBV7-2	CASSLVVMGFREQYF	TGTGCCAGCAGCTTAGTGGTGATGGGGTTTCGTGAGCAGTACTTC
NA	TRBJ1-2	few	TRBV12-3/TRBV12-4	CASMSGFAYGYTF	TGTGCCAGCATGTCAGGGTTTGCCTATGGCTACACCTTC
NA	TRBJ1-5	NA	TRBV6-6	CARSYSGNNQPQHF	TGTGCCAGGAGTTACTCGGGCAATAATCAGCCCCAGCATTTT
NA	TRBJ2-7	NA	TRBV6-2/TRBV6-3	CASSYRGDLGYEQYF	TGTGCCAGCAGTTACAGGGGGGACCTAGGGTACGAGCAGTACTTC
NA	TRBJ1-2	NA	TRBV12-3/TRBV12-4	CASSFHNPDSYGYTF	TGTGCCAGCAGTTTCCACAACCCAGACTCCTATGGCTACACCTTC
TRBD2	TRBJ2-3	few	TRBV20-1	CSAGGVASTDTQYF	TGCAGTGCTGGGGGGGTGGCCAGCACAGATACGCAGTATTTT
TRBD2	TRBJ2-7	few	TRBV12-3/TRBV12-4	CASSRTSGGTYEQYF	TGTGCCAGCAGTCGTACTAGCGGAGGGACCTACGAGCAGTACTTC
NA	TRBJ2-7	NA	TRBV19	CASSKAPTQYEQYF	TGTGCCAGTAGTAAGGCTCCTACACAATACGAGCAGTACTTC
TRBD1	TRBJ1-2	NA	TRBV11-2	CASSSTGGDGYGYTF	TGTGCCAGCAGCTCGACAGGGGGCGATGGCTATGGCTACACCTTC
NA	TRBJ2-5	few	TRBV7-2	CASSTQTESQETQYF	TGTGCCAGCAGCACACAGACAGAATCCCAAGAGACCCAGTACTTC
NA	TRBJ2-7	few	TRBV6-1	CASGRVSEQYF	TGTGCCAGTGGTCGGGTGAGTGAGCAGTACTTC
NA	TRBJ2-3	NA	TRBV7-2	CASTRDFNIDTQYF	TGTGCCAGCACCCGGGACTTCAACATAGATACGCAGTATTTT
NA	TRBJ1-1	NA	TRBV7-2	CASSLDVEAFF	TGTGCCAGCAGCTTAGATGTCGAAGCTTTCTTT
TRBD2	TRBJ2-5	NA	TRBV7-9	CASSFFLAGGKETQYF	TGTGCCAGCAGCTTTTTCCTAGCGGGGGGGAAAGAGACCCAGTACTTC
TRBD1	TRBJ2-1	NA	TRBV11-2	CASSMDRGLSNEQFF	TGTGCCAGCAGCATGGACAGGGGGTTGAGTAATGAGCAGTTCTTC
NA	TRBJ2-1	NA	TRBV5-4	CASSSVNRNEQFF	TGTGCCAGCAGCTCGGTCAATAGGAATGAGCAGTTCTTC
NA	TRBJ1-2	few	TRBV15	CATSRDDRNYGYTF	TGTGCCACCAGCAGAGATGACAGGAACTATGGCTACACCTTC
NA	TRBJ2-4	few	TRBV11-2	CASSLEGDPKNIQYF	TGTGCCAGCAGCTTAGAAGGGGATCCCAAAAACATTCAGTACTTC
NA	TRBJ1-6	NA	TRBV11-2	CASSLKDNSPLHF	TGTGCCAGCAGCTTAAAGGATAATTCACCCCTCCACTTT
NA	TRBJ1-1	NA	TRBV7-8	CASSSRGRGNTEAFF	TGTGCCAGCAGCTCCAGGGGAAGGGGAAACACTGAAGCTTTCTTT
NA	TRBJ1-1	NA	TRBV20-1	CSATDGPTEAFF	TGCAGTGCCACGGACGGCCCCACTGAAGCTTTCTTT
NA	TRBJ1-1	NA	TRBV20-1	CSARWTSNTEAFF	TGCAGTGCTAGGTGGACATCGAACACTGAAGCTTTCTTT
TRBD2	TRBJ2-2	NA	TRBV27	CASSPRSSGGPNTGELFF	TGTGCCAGCAGTCCTCGGAGTAGCGGGGGACCTAACACCGGGGAGCTGTTTTTT
NA	TRBJ1-3	few	TRBV19	CASSIDTYGSIGNTIYF	TGTGCCAGTAGTATCGACACCTATGGAAGTATTGGAAACACCATATATTTT
NA	TRBJ2-3	few	TRBV29-1	CSVDPPDVSSVGTQYF	TGCAGCGTTGACCCTCCGGACGTCTCCTCAGTGGGTACGCAGTATTTT
NA	TRBJ1-1	few	TRBV10-3	CAISRTANTEAFF	TGTGCCATCAGTCGAACAGCGAACACTGAAGCTTTCTTT
NA	TRBJ1-4	many	TRBV7-2	CASSLDVGRIGEKLFF	TGTGCCAGCAGCTTAGATGTCGGACGTATAGGTGAAAAACTGTTTTTT
NA	TRBJ2-4	few	TRBV11-2	CASSLGSSSWAKNIQYF	TGTGCCAGCAGCTTAGGTTCGAGTAGCTGGGCCAAAAACATTCAGTACTTC
NA	TRBJ2-1	many	TRBV12-3/TRBV12-4	CASSLKGYNEQFF	TGTGCCAGCAGTTTAAAGGGGTACAATGAGCAGTTCTTC
NA	TRBJ2-7	few	TRBV23-1	CASAAGPVGSYEQYF	TGCGCCAGCGCCGCCGGGCCGGTAGGGTCCTACGAGCAGTACTTC
NA	TRBJ2-4	few	TRBV2	CASTNPLAKNIQYF	TGTGCCAGCACCAATCCTCTAGCCAAAAACATTCAGTACTTC
TRBD2	TRBJ2-1	NA	TRBV6-5	CASSYPPYSGEYNEQFF	TGTGCCAGCAGTTACCCCCCGTATAGCGGGGAATACAATGAGCAGTTCTTC
NA	TRBJ1-1	many	TRBV7-2	CASSLGPVNTEAFF	TGTGCCAGCAGCTTAGGTCCGGTGAACACTGAAGCTTTCTTT
NA	TRBJ1-3	NA	TRBV12-3/TRBV12-4	CASLDPFSGNTIYF	TGTGCCAGCCTAGACCCCTTCTCTGGAAACACCATATATTTT
NA	TRBJ1-3	NA	TRBV29-1	CSVELRSQGSGNTIYF	TGCAGCGTTGAATTACGATCACAGGGCTCTGGAAACACCATATATTTT
NA	TRBJ2-5	few	TRBV12-3/TRBV12-4	CASSPDRPLTETQYF	TGTGCCAGCAGCCCCGACAGGCCGTTGACCGAGACCCAGTACTTC
TRBD1	TRBJ2-2	few	TRBV7-8	CASSLVRTGGTGELFF	TGTGCCAGCAGCCTCGTAAGGACAGGGGGCACCGGGGAGCTGTTTTTT
TRBD2	TRBJ2-7	NA	TRBV29-1	CSVKTSDGSDEQYF	TGCAGCGTGAAGACTAGCGATGGATCCGACGAGCAGTACTTC
NA	TRBJ1-1	NA	TRBV2	CASSGYSGDTEAFF	TGTGCCAGCAGTGGGTATTCAGGTGACACTGAAGCTTTCTTT
TRBD1	TRBJ1-1	few	TRBV15	CATSTRQGANTEAFF	TGTGCCACCAGCACTAGACAGGGAGCGAACACTGAAGCTTTCTTT
TRBD1	TRBJ2-7	few	TRBV6-5	CASSHDRALSYEQYF	TGTGCCAGCTCCCACGACAGGGCGCTCTCCTACGAGCAGTACTTC
NA	TRBJ1-5	NA	TRBV7-2	CASSLAAGSGPQHF	TGTGCCAGCAGCTTAGCGGCAGGGAGTGGGCCCCAGCATTTT
NA	TRBJ2-7	few	TRBV6-2/TRBV6-3	CASSYVPGDEQYF	TGTGCCAGCAGTTACGTCCCTGGGGACGAGCAGTACTTC
TRBD1	TRBJ1-2	NA	TRBV20-1	CSALLLGQGRGYGYTF	TGCAGTGCTCTCCTTCTCGGACAGGGACGGGGGTATGGCTACACCTTC
TRBD1	TRBJ1-1	many	TRBV7-6	CASSLRTGTGNTEAFF	TGTGCCAGCAGCTTACGGACCGGGACAGGGAACACTGAAGCTTTCTTT
TRBD2	TRBJ2-5	many	TRBV7-8	CASSPRGALAGWRGETQYF	TGTGCCAGCAGCCCCCGGGGTGCTCTAGCGGGGTGGCGAGGGGAGACCCAGTACTTC
NA	TRBJ1-2	NA	TRBV29-1	CSVSPGANYGYTF	TGCAGCGTTTCTCCAGGGGCCAACTATGGCTACACCTTC
NA	TRBJ1-2	few	TRBV2	CASSEGLSYGYTF	TGTGCCAGCAGTGAAGGACTGAGCTATGGCTACACCTTC
NA	TRBJ2-5	NA	TRBV18	CASSREPGSFEETQYF	TGTGCCAGCTCGCGCGAACCGGGATCCTTTGAAGAGACCCAGTACTTC
NA	TRBJ1-5	NA	TRBV2	CASSVGPGEGQPQHF	TGTGCCAGCAGTGTGGGGCCAGGGGAAGGTCAGCCCCAGCATTTT
NA	TRBJ1-5	few	TRBV5-6	CASSLAGLQPQHF	TGTGCCAGCAGCTTGGCCGGACTACAGCCCCAGCATTTT
NA	TRBJ2-1	NA	TRBV20-1	CSARVEPHEQFF	TGCAGTGCTAGAGTAGAACCCCATGAGCAGTTCTTC
NA	TRBJ2-1	NA	TRBV4-1	CASSQDLDDSPLFF	TGCGCCAGCAGCCAAGATCTAGACGACAGCCCCCTATTCTTC
TRBD2	TRBJ2-5	NA	TRBV6-6	CASSYRLGGGGSWKETQYF	TGTGCCAGCAGTTACCGCCTGGGGGGCGGGGGGTCGTGGAAAGAGACCCAGTACTTC